A selection of T cell receptor beta chains follows, all from one sample in a study of blood T cell repertoires in COVID-19. Method: immunoSEQ multiplex PCR; TCRdb's copy keeps in-frame clones and lacks some. This sample has approximately 110,000 clones, with roughly 85% found just once. The sample consisted of peripheral blood. The receptors here all came from a woman of 80 years or more with acute or convalescent COVID-19. Both conserved end residues are part of each CDR3. The D gene is left open where the match is weak. The size field is filled for only some rows; it gives once, few, many or a size class.

V gene	D gene	J gene	clone size	CDR3 protein
TRBV5-6	-	TRBJ1-2	few	CASSSGRGDGYTF
TRBV29-1	-	TRBJ1-6	many	CSVEEGSRSPLHF
TRBV25-1	-	TRBJ2-6	-	CASSEPSSGANVLTF
TRBV7-2	-	TRBJ2-1	few	CASSLRSANYNEQFF
TRBV11-2	-	TRBJ2-1	-	CASSLQGSGSSYNEQFF
TRBV4-2	TRBD2	TRBJ2-1	-	CASSRGTSGSTSYNEQFF
TRBV19	-	TRBJ2-1	-	CATGNRDSTKQFF
TRBV14	TRBD2	TRBJ2-2	-	CASSQGLAYTGELFF
TRBV11-3	-	TRBJ1-6	-	CASSLSGSPLHF
TRBV3-1/TRBV3-2	-	TRBJ1-5	-	CASSQDHGGTQHF
TRBV30	-	TRBJ1-2	-	CAWSGTARNRYTF
TRBV29-1	-	TRBJ1-2	-	CSVLRDTRYGYTF
TRBV7-2	-	TRBJ2-7	-	CASSLQGGSYEQYF
TRBV5-4	TRBD1	TRBJ1-4	-	CASSLAGTGVGEKLFF
TRBV30	TRBD2	TRBJ2-5	-	CAIHRGGETQYF
TRBV5-1	-	TRBJ2-4	-	CASSLGGENIQYF
TRBV19	TRBD2	TRBJ2-3	-	CASSLRLAASTDTQYF
TRBV9	-	TRBJ1-1	-	CASSPRFLNTEAFF
TRBV20-1	TRBD1	TRBJ2-7	-	CSAIEGAPYEQYF
TRBV28	-	TRBJ1-5	-	CASSLSLGPQHF
TRBV5-4	-	TRBJ1-6	-	CASSLEQGDSPLHF
TRBV4-1	TRBD2	TRBJ2-1	-	CASSQTTSGSLKEQFF
TRBV27	TRBD1	TRBJ2-2	-	CAIGTNTIGRGPSRELFF
TRBV29-1	TRBD1	TRBJ1-5	-	CSVANRTGFPSNQPQHF
TRBV7-6	TRBD2	TRBJ2-5	-	CASSIGREGETQYF
TRBV24-1	TRBD1	TRBJ2-5	-	CATSETGDYQETQYF
TRBV5-1	-	TRBJ2-2	-	CASSLSSGTGELFF
TRBV10-1	-	TRBJ1-3	few	CASSESSGNTIYF
TRBV10-3	-	TRBJ2-1	few	CAISAGIESYNEQFF
TRBV10-1	-	TRBJ1-5	-	CASSGQLDQPQHF
TRBV7-6	TRBD1	TRBJ1-3	few	CASSLAQGALNTIYF
TRBV5-1	TRBD2	TRBJ2-7	-	CASKRDSSYEQYF
TRBV7-2	TRBD1	TRBJ2-5	-	CASSLGARQGQETQYF
TRBV4-1	TRBD2	TRBJ2-2	-	CASSLPPSGLVLRELFF
TRBV7-8	-	TRBJ2-5	-	CASSLSALRETQYF
TRBV5-1	-	TRBJ2-2	-	CASSSGLETRELFF
TRBV6-5	-	TRBJ1-5	-	CASSLRGGPQHF
TRBV7-9	-	TRBJ2-2	-	CAGGERSTGELFF
TRBV29-1	TRBD2	TRBJ2-5	few	CSVDFSGRAYRGETQYF
TRBV18	-	TRBJ1-4	-	CASSPAANEKLFF
TRBV6-5	-	TRBJ1-2	-	CASSLRQNYGYTF
TRBV3-1/TRBV3-2	TRBD2	TRBJ2-1	-	CASSQDRATSGWQDEQFF